This T cell receptor beta chain derives from a study of cytomegalovirus exposure and HLA in healthy donors. Overall study findings and caveats: Later on, a genetic analysis was performed. It linked a missense variant in DCLRE1C with V- and J-gene trimming of TCR beta. Per published reports, the classifier diagnosed cytomegalovirus status with high specificity and sensitivity. Most TCR sequences were rare, but some public TCRs occurred in many donors.

It was with 60 Vbeta and 13 Jbeta primers that the PCR ran. Sequencing was performed with immunoSEQ multiplex PCR; in TCRdb, only in-frame clones are kept and a portion is missing. The sample includes about 130,000 clones, about 78% of them seen just once. This clone occurred a few times. Antigen: not known. The sequencing input was PBMCs. This sequence originates from a female donor in good health and CMV-seronegative.

This CDR3 is CASRLTGTDTQYF. CDR3 in DNA: TGTGCCAGCAGGCTAACAGGGACAGATACGCAGTATTTT. V is TRBV27 and J is TRBJ2-3; possible D gene TRBD1, 6 bases. The CDR3 is 13 residues long. V shed 6 bases and J shed 3 bases, with 10 bases lying between them. Looked up from germline, CDR1 is MNHEY and CDR2 is SMNVEV (reference sequence).